The subject of this entry is one T cell receptor beta chain. This clonotype was detected ten times or more. What antigen it recognizes has not been identified. No qualities accompany the bases; no much larger clone lies one base away. The data are from a study of CD8+CD57+ T cells in acquired aplastic anemia (dated by TCRdb to 2016 to 2019). At the level of the whole study: Extracted DNA from sorted CD4+ and CD8+ cells averaged approximately 3.4 ug, ranging from about 0.2 to 30 ug. Mean read counts for healthy donor samples were around 10 million for CD4+ cells and 11.0 million for CD8+ cells. General conclusions and limits of the study: Some 27 CD8+ CDR3 sequences were found in both patients and controls but appeared to be highly expressed in patients and within the immunodominant clones of the patients. Patients and healthy controls showed no significant difference in CD8+ Simpson's diversity (P=0.060).

Sequences MNHNS (CDR1) and SASEGT (CDR2) are obtained from the germline V gene. V drops 6 bases and J drops 7 bases, leaving 13 bases in between. Including the terminal cysteine and phenylalanine, the CDR3 comprises 13 residues. Of all the DNA, just the CDR3 is kept, 39 bases in frame from base 1. Genomic DNA served as template for TCR beta VDJ combination and CDR3 sequence profiling. TCR repertoire sequencing was run on an Illumina HiSeq 2000. On the authors' methods: Repertoires were assessed using TRBV/TRBJ rearrangement plots, CDR3 size and DJ length profiles, and Simpson's diversity index. The most abundant DNA sequence in the deep sequencing data was defined as the immunodominant clone. CDR3 amino acid sequences were checked for sharing between subjects and were compared against published repertoires and the VDJdb database. TCRdb passed the public sequencing reads through fastp at Q25 and MiXCR, retaining productive beta sequences. Rows are unified per CDR3 protein, each entry keeping the most common DNA and genes. TCRdb's processing, not the study's, gives the V and J calls here. The sample profile shows around 170,000 distinct CDR3 sequences; 35% to 50% of them were found once. Approximately 2.9% of the sample belongs to the ten largest clones.

In this study, sorted CD4+ and CD8+ T cells from the blood of healthy subjects and of severe aplastic anemia patients had their TCR repertoires deep-sequenced. Ficoll-Paque density gradient centrifugation was used to isolate peripheral blood mononuclear cells. Before DNA was extracted, CD4+ and CD8+ T cells were sorted using either FACS or magnetic beads. Sequencing input: sorted CD4+, CD8+, or CD8+CD57+ T cells (not recorded which) from PBMCs. The sequence was collected from a human donor in good health. This chain is built from TRBV6-1 and TRBJ2-1; no confident D gene assignment can be made. The CDR3 protein is CASSSRSQNEQFF. The DNA sequence is TGTGCCAGCAGCTCTAGGAGTCAGAATGAGCAGTTCTTC.